This T cell receptor (beta chain) was recorded in a study of blood T cell repertoires in COVID-19. Study summary: Researchers got acute and convalescent COVID-19 samples from the United States, Italy and Spain. From T cells, B-cell-depleted T cells, or PBMCs came the material, which was cDNA or gDNA.

Germline CDR1 and CDR2: LNHDA and SQIVND (reference sequence). With 5 bases clipped from V and 3 bases from J, the junction kept 6 bases outside the gene matches. This CDR3 contains 15 residues. Authors' analysis steps: Amplifying reference gene primers gave estimates of nucleated cell counts. Using immunoSEQ multiplex PCR, the repertoire was profiled, and TCRdb retains in-frame clones only, with some absent. Clone size and V and J calls were adopted from that table, with D and trimming inferred from the DNA. Here the sample spans about 65,000 clones, about 77% being singletons. The rearrangement joins TRBV19 to TRBJ2-1, with 8 bases fitting TRBD2. Sequencing used peripheral blood. The origin of this receptor is a human donor in a cohort sampled during active COVID-19. CDR3 protein: CASSPDSGVYNEQFF. Written as DNA, the CDR3 is TGTGCCAGTAGTCCAGATAGCGGGGTCTACAATGAGCAGTTCTTC.